Listed here are 29 T cell receptor beta chains from one sample, sequenced in a study of blood T cell repertoires in COVID-19. TCRdb keeps only in-frame clones here, not all; method: immunoSEQ multiplex PCR. Among 91,000 or so clones listed, about 87% were seen once. Sequencing used peripheral blood. Receptors originate from a human donor in a cohort sampled during active COVID-19.

The chain joins TRBV27 to TRBJ2-7; the match to TRBD1 covers 9 bases. This CDR3 has 17 residues. Germline V gene data show CDR1 as MNHEY and CDR2 as SMNVEV (reference sequence). V trimming: 3 bases; J trimming: 1 base; junction bases outside the gene matches: 10. The CDR3: CASSFVSGQGLSYEQYF. In DNA, the CDR3 is TGTGCCAGCAGTTTCGTATCGGGACAGGGATTATCCTACGAGCAGTACTTC.

The chain has TRBV11-2 and TRBJ1-1, with D hard to call. CDR1 and CDR2 (germline): SGHAT, FQNNGV. The V end lost 1 base, the J end lost 6 bases, and 15 bases lay between the germline ends. The CDR3 is made up of 15 amino acids. The CDR3 sequence is CASSLASRTGAEAFF. CDR3 DNA: TGTGCCAGCAGCTTAGCTAGCAGGACGGGTGCTGAAGCTTTCTTT.

The genes are TRBV30 and TRBJ1-2, with TRBD1 identical over 8 bases. The germline V gene has CDR1 GTSNPN and CDR2 SVGIG (reference sequence). Unmatched junction bases numbered 4, after V lost 5 bases and J lost 5 bases. CDR3 length: 12 amino acids. DNA for the CDR3: TGTGCCTGGCGACAGGGGAATTATGGCTACACCTTC. Translating it yields CAWRQGNYGYTF.

V and J are TRBV12-3 or TRBV12-4 and TRBJ1-1; D is unclear. Trimming removed 3 bases from V and 1 base from J, with 6 bases in between. The CDR3 has 13 residues. Here the CDR3 DNA reads TGTGCCAGCAGTTTCATAGAGAACACTGAAGCTTTCTTT. It translates to CASSFIENTEAFF.

This clone came up once. The rearrangement links TRBV27 to TRBJ2-5; 8 bases map to TRBD1. The length of the CDR3 is 15 residues. CDR1 is MNHEY and CDR2 is SMNVEV in the germline V gene (reference sequence). J gave up 2 bases and V 6 bases, and 8 bases lay outside the gene matches. The CDR3 DNA reads as TGTGCCAGCAGCCTAATGGGGACAGGTCAAGAGACCCAGTACTTC. Encoded protein: CASSLMGTGQETQYF.

DNA of the CDR3: TGTGCCAGCAGCTTAGCCGGGGACAGTGTTGGCTACACCTTC. Its protein is CASSLAGDSVGYTF. This sequence joins TRBV7-2 and TRBJ1-2, with 7 positions matching TRBD1. CDR1 is SGHTA and CDR2 is FQGNSA in the germline V gene. The CDR3 runs 14 residues. The trim removed 0 bases at V and 7 bases at J, leaving 5 bases unmatched.

The chain recombines TRBV6-2 or TRBV6-3 with TRBJ1-2; TRBD1 is a possible D gene (5 bases). CDR1 MNHEY and CDR2 SVGEGT come from the germline V gene. Trimming shortened V by 4 bases and J by 1 base, and 19 bases separated the two germline ends. This CDR3 region has 17 residues. The CDR3 DNA reads TGTGCCAGCAGTTCCGATCCTAGGCGGGGGTATAACTATGGCTACACCTTC. This encodes CASSSDPRRGYNYGYTF.

The V and J genes are TRBV10-2 and TRBJ2-1; 8 bases align to TRBD2. Germline V gene lookup returns CDR1 WSHSY and CDR2 SAAADI. CDR3 size: 13 residues. The trim removed 6 bases at V and 4 bases at J, leaving 2 bases unmatched. Here the CDR3 reads CASSGTRYNEQFF. The DNA for the CDR3 is TGCGCCAGCAGCGGGACTAGATACAATGAGCAGTTCTTC.

The rearrangement uses TRBV29-1 and TRBJ2-7, with 9 bases aligning to TRBD1. Germline lookup yields CDR1 SQVTM and CDR2 ANQGSEA. The junction had 9 bases not matched to a gene; V was cut back by 6 bases and J by 6 bases. There are 13 residues in the CDR3. This CDR3 reads CSVDRDRAGEQYF. The CDR3 region has the DNA TGCAGCGTGGATCGGGACAGGGCCGGCGAGCAGTACTTC.

The chain employs TRBV5-4 and TRBJ2-4, with D possibly being TRBD1 (6 bases). The CDR3 is 13 residues long. V was shortened by 2 bases and J by 6 bases, with 9 bases between the two germline ends. Germline loops: CDR1 SGHNT, CDR2 YYREEE (reference sequence). CDR3 region: CASSLPGANIQYF. In nucleotides, the CDR3 is TGTGCCAGCAGCTTACCAGGGGCAAACATTCAGTACTTC. The whole variable domain, remainder taken from reference TRBV5-4 and TRBJ2-4, is ETGVTQSPTHLIKTRGQQVTLRCSSQSGHNTVSWYQQALGQGPQFIFQYYREEENGRGNFPPRFSGLQFPNYSSELNVNALELDDSALYLCASSLPGANIQYFGAGTRLSVL.

The sample holds a few counts of this clone. The chain uses TRBV21-1 and TRBJ1-5; TRBD1 reflects the table's D call only, with no check against the DNA. TRBV21-1 is classified as a pseudogene. This CDR3 is 17 amino acids long. In DNA form, the CDR3 reads TGTGCCAGCAGCAAAACTTTATGGGACAGGACCAATCAGCCCCAGCATTTT. Encoded protein: CASSKTLWDRTNQPQHF.

J is TRBJ2-3 and V is TRBV5-6, with D unresolved. The germline V and J ends were trimmed by 0 bases and 4 bases, with 6 bases remaining between them. Germline CDR1 is SGHDT and CDR2 is YYEEEE. The CDR3 has 13 amino acids. This chain's CDR3 is CASSLDTADTQYF. CDR3 bases: TGTGCCAGCAGCTTGGATACGGCAGATACGCAGTATTTT.

This clone has more than one count but fewer than ten. The V gene is TRBV5-4, the J gene TRBJ1-1; the D gene is possibly TRBD1 (6 bases). V lost 4 bases and J 6 bases, leaving 16 bases between the germline ends. The CDR3 covers 14 residues. Germline CDR1 reads SGHNT; CDR2 reads YYREEE (reference sequence). The chain's CDR3 is CASSASGVGSEAFF. Here the CDR3 DNA reads TGTGCCAGCAGCGCGTCAGGGGTAGGGTCTGAAGCTTTCTTT.

This clone showed up just a few times. The chain uses TRBV5-1 and TRBJ1-2; TRBD1 matches 8 bases. V trimming: 1 base; J trimming: 2 bases; junction bases outside the gene matches: 7. The length of the CDR3 is 16 residues. Germline CDR1 is SGHRS and CDR2 is YFSETQ. CDR3 nucleotides: TGCGCCAGCAGCTTGCACCCGGGACAGGAGAACTATGGCTACACCTTC. Residues: CASSLHPGQENYGYTF.

The rearrangement joins TRBV4-1 to TRBJ1-2; TRBD1 agrees at 7 bases. CDR3 length: 15 amino acids. Losses at the gene ends were 4 bases for V and 3 bases for J; bases not matched to a gene: 8. Germline V lookup: CDR1 MGHRA, CDR2 YSYEKL. CDR3: CASSPRGGAYYGYTF. The CDR3 coding sequence is TGCGCCAGCAGCCCAAGAGGGGGCGCCTACTATGGCTACACCTTC.

The V and J genes are TRBV5-1 and TRBJ2-3; the D gene is possibly TRBD1 (6 bases). Germline loops: CDR1 SGHRS, CDR2 YFSETQ. This CDR3 comprises 15 residues. V was trimmed by 6 bases and J by 7 bases, leaving 21 bases between them. This chain's CDR3 is CASTQGLDSPNTQYF. CDR3 nucleotides: TGCGCCAGCACCCAGGGGTTGGACTCCCCTAATACGCAGTATTTT.

The rearrangement uses TRBV19 and TRBJ2-1; D might be TRBD1 (5 bases). There are 15 residues in the CDR3. V lost 5 bases and J lost 3, with 14 bases in between. Germline CDR1 reads LNHDA; CDR2 reads SQIVND (reference sequence). The CDR3 here is CASSLRDPDYNEQFF. The CDR3 bases are TGTGCCAGTAGTCTCAGGGATCCAGACTACAATGAGCAGTTCTTC. The variable domain in full, with the rest retrieved from reference TRBV19 and TRBJ2-1, is DGGITQSPKYLFRKEGQNVTLSCEQNLNHDAMYWYRQDPGQGLRLIYYSQIVNDFQKGDIAEGYSVSREKKESFPLTVTSAQKNPTAFYLCASSLRDPDYNEQFFGPGTRLTVL.

This sequence joins TRBV6-5 and TRBJ1-3, with no clear D. Between the trimmed V and J ends, which lost 5 bases and 4 bases, there was a span of 6 bases. Germline V CDR1 and CDR2: MNHEY, SVGAGI. CDR3 length equals 12 residues. For the CDR3, the DNA is TGTGCCAGCAGTCCCAGGGGAAACACCATATATTTT. It translates to CASSPRGNTIYF.

The chain has TRBV2 and TRBJ2-1, with TRBD2 matching over 13 bases. Germline V gene data show CDR1 as SNHLY and CDR2 as FYNNEI. V was clipped by 5 bases and J by 7 bases; unmatched bases: 8. The CDR3 contains 16 residues. The CDR3 is CASSSRTSGSRNEQFF. Here the CDR3 DNA reads TGTGCCAGCAGTTCCAGGACTAGCGGGAGTAGAAATGAGCAGTTCTTC.

CDR3 in DNA: TGCGCCAGCAGCAGGGGACAGGCGCCCTACGAGCAGTACTTC. Its protein product is CASSRGQAPYEQYF. V is TRBV5-1 and J is TRBJ2-7; TRBD1 matches 8 bases. V dropped 4 bases and J dropped 2; count of bases not matched to a gene: 5. CDR3 length: 14 residues. The germline V gene encodes CDR1 SGHRS and CDR2 YFSETQ.

The CDR3 bases are TGTGCCAGCAGCTTCGGACTAGCGGGGGGGCAGCAGTTCTTC. The encoded protein is CASSFGLAGGQQFF. The J gene is TRBJ2-1, the V gene TRBV7-3; TRBD2 matches 15 bases. The CDR3 sequence is 14 residues long. In germline, CDR1 is SGHTA, CDR2 FQGTGA. V gave up 3 bases and J gave up 11 bases; unmatched junction bases: 2.

V and J are TRBV28 and TRBJ1-1; D unresolved. Germline V CDR1 and CDR2: MDHEN, SYDVKM. V was trimmed by 5 bases and J by 1 base, leaving 17 bases between them. CDR3 length equals 16 residues. CDR3 loop: CASSPLPYRENTEAFF. CDR3 in DNA: TGTGCCAGCAGTCCCCTTCCGTACCGAGAGAACACTGAAGCTTTCTTT.

The V and J genes are TRBV5-8 and TRBJ1-4; 9 bases align to TRBD1. This CDR3 is built from 14 residues. V lost 4 bases to trimming and J lost 7 bases; unmatched junction nucleotides: 5. CDR1 and CDR2 (germline): SGHTS, YDEGEE. CDR3 residues: CASSPTGGPEKLFF. The CDR3 DNA sequence: TGTGCCAGCAGCCCAACAGGGGGCCCTGAAAAACTGTTTTTT.

This chain links TRBV9 with TRBJ2-7; TRBD1 matches 7 bases. V gave up 4 bases and J gave up 1 base; unmatched junction bases: 20. CDR1 is SGDLS and CDR2 is YYNGEE in the germline V gene. The CDR3 contains 19 residues. The CDR3 is CASSPRKTLKPGQSYEQYF. DNA for the CDR3: TGTGCCAGCAGCCCGAGAAAGACCCTGAAACCGGGACAGTCCTACGAGCAGTACTTC.

The chain uses TRBV5-4 and TRBJ1-2; 10 nucleotides line up with TRBD1. V dropped 1 base and J dropped 7; count of bases not matched to a gene: 13. Looked up from germline, CDR1 is SGHNT and CDR2 is YYREEE (reference sequence). The CDR3 has 17 amino acids. CDR3 in DNA: TGTGCCAGCAGCTTGATTGGAGTACGGACAGGGGGATCTGGCTACACCTTC. It is translated as CASSLIGVRTGGSGYTF.

The V and J genes are TRBV9 and TRBJ1-1; D unresolved. The CDR3 sequence is 13 residues long. Germline CDR1 is SGDLS and CDR2 is YYNGEE. Deletions cut 0 bases from V and 4 bases from J, with 7 bases between. In DNA form, the CDR3 reads TGTGCCAGCAGCGTAGCTACAGCCACTGAAGCTTTCTTT. This sequence encodes CASSVATATEAFF.

This rearrangement joins TRBV19 to TRBJ1-1; a weak D match, TRBD1 (6 bases). The CDR3 runs to 13 residues. With 0 bases removed from V and 7 bases from J, the gap between germline ends came to 9 bases. Germline CDR1 reads LNHDA; CDR2 reads SQIVND (reference sequence). The CDR3 sequence is CASSIDKQGEAFF. CDR3 DNA sequence: TGTGCCAGTAGTATAGATAAACAGGGTGAAGCTTTCTTT.

The V gene is TRBV7-2, the J gene TRBJ2-3; 11 bases map to TRBD2. This CDR3 region has 16 residues. Germline-derived CDR1 and CDR2 are SGHTA and FQGNSA. Trimming removed 11 bases from V and 0 bases from J; junction bases left unmatched: 10. The CDR3 DNA is TGTGCCGATACTCCTAGCGGGAGGCCAAGCACAGATACGCAGTATTTT. It specifies CADTPSGRPSTDTQYF.

The gene calls are TRBV5-1 and TRBJ2-7; 11 positions agree with TRBD1. The CDR3 totals 17 residues. The germline CDR1 and CDR2 sequences are SGHRS and YFSETQ. The V and J ends lost 1 base and 3 bases, in that order; junction bases with no gene match: 9. The CDR3 nucleotides read TGCGCCAGCAGCTTGAGTGGGGGACAGGGGGTACTCTACGAGCAGTACTTC. Its translation is CASSLSGGQGVLYEQYF.